This entry concerns a single TCR beta chain. Its antigen is currently unknown. CDR3 length: 13 amino acids. The trim removed 2 bases at V and 6 bases at J, leaving 4 bases unmatched. Germline values: CDR1 SQVTM, CDR2 ANQGSEA. This entry comes from a study of cytomegalovirus exposure and HLA in healthy donors. It was with 60 Vbeta and 13 Jbeta primers that the PCR ran. Measured with immunoSEQ multiplex PCR; TCRdb has only the in-frame clones, and not every one. The sample lists about 200,000 clones, roughly 90% occurring once. Study outcomes and limitations: It was reported in a later analysis that an Asian-associated ancestry cluster showed fewer N-insertions than the approximately 690-donor mean. The study flagged about 150 TCR beta chains as cytomegalovirus-associated.

The clonotype comes from a woman in her thirties in good health and CMV-seronegative. The sample consisted of PBMCs. V and J are TRBV29-1 and TRBJ1-2; 9 nucleotides align to TRBD1. This CDR3 is CSVEQDRGDGYTF. Here the CDR3 DNA reads TGCAGCGTTGAACAGGACAGGGGAGATGGCTACACCTTC.